Each of the 23 T cell receptor beta chains below was sequenced from the same sample in a study of blood T cell repertoires in COVID-19. Assay: immunoSEQ multiplex PCR; the TCRdb copy retains only in-frame clones and omits some. The sample contains around 200,000 clones, about 81% of which appear only once. Sequencing used PBMCs or T cells enriched from blood (not recorded which). These receptors originate from a man aged 35 to 55 who had recovered from COVID-19.

V usage is TRBV29-1 and J usage is TRBJ1-1; TRBD1 might be the D (6 bases). The CDR3 extends over 15 amino acids. The V and J ends lost 7 bases and 1 base respectively, with 19 bases between them. CDR1 and CDR2 (germline): SQVTM, ANQGSEA. CDR3 protein: CSARLGGKGNTEAFF. CDR3 nucleotides: TGCAGCGCCCGATTAGGGGGAAAGGGGAACACTGAAGCTTTCTTT.

The genes are TRBV28 and TRBJ1-2, with D uncertain. The CDR3 is 12 amino acids. V lost 1 base and J 7 bases, leaving 7 bases between the germline ends. The V gene's germline CDR1 is MDHEN and CDR2 SYDVKM. The CDR3 loop is CASSLLIGGYTF. CDR3 DNA: TGTGCCAGCAGTTTATTGATCGGTGGCTACACCTTC.

The chain joins TRBV18 to TRBJ1-6; 7 positions match TRBD1. The ends lost 1 base at V and 10 bases at J; junction bases unmatched: 10. Germline CDR1 and CDR2: KGHSH and LQKENI. The CDR3 loop spans 16 amino acids. The CDR3 bases are TGTGCCAGCTCACCACGCCAAACAGGGGTGGGCTCACCCCTCCACTTT. Translating it yields CASSPRQTGVGSPLHF. The full variable domain, its missing parts supplied by reference TRBV18 and TRBJ1-6, is NAGVMQNPRHLVRRRGQEARLRCSPMKGHSHVYWYRQLPEEGLKFMVYLQKENIIDESGMPKERFSAEFPKEGPSILRIQQVVRGDSAAYFCASSPRQTGVGSPLHFGNGTRLTVT.

The chain combines TRBV2 with TRBJ1-1, with 7 positions matching TRBD1. The germline CDR1 and CDR2 sequences are SNHLY and FYNNEI. J lost 10 bases, V lost 5 bases, and 4 bases had no gene match. This CDR3 has 11 amino acids. The CDR3 reads CASSSTGTAFF. CDR3 in DNA: TGTGCCAGCAGTTCGACAGGGACAGCTTTCTTT. The full variable domain, in which reference TRBV2 and TRBJ1-1 provide the parts outside the CDR3, is EPEVTQTPSHQVTQMGQEVILRCVPISNHLYFYWYRQILGQKVEFLVSFYNNEISEKSEIFDDQFSVERPDGSNFTLKIRSTKLEDSAMYFCASSSTGTAFFGQGTRLTVV.

The genes are TRBV7-6 and TRBJ1-3; no firm D call. Germline lookup yields CDR1 SGHVS and CDR2 FNYEAQ. Trimming shortened V by 0 bases and J by 0 bases, and 6 bases separated the two germline ends. The CDR3 is 15 amino acids. The DNA of the CDR3 is TGTGCCAGCAGCTTAGCTCACAGCTCTGGAAACACCATATATTTT. It translates to CASSLAHSSGNTIYF. Drawing the rest from reference TRBV7-6 and TRBJ1-3, the complete variable domain is GAGVSQSPRYKVTKRGQDVALRCDPISGHVSLYWYRQALGQGPEFLTYFNYEAQQDKSGLPNDRFSAERPEGSISTLTIQRTEQRDSAMYRCASSLAHSSGNTIYFGEGSWLTVV.

The chain is built from TRBV6-5 and TRBJ1-5; TRBD1 matches 8 bases. In germline, CDR1 is MNHEY, CDR2 SVGAGI. The CDR3 spans 14 residues. V lost 2 bases and J lost 6; bases outside the gene matches: 3. Written as DNA, the CDR3 is TGTGCCAGCAGTTACCTACAGGGGGGTCAGCCCCAGCATTTT. This translates into CASSYLQGGQPQHF.

The sample holds a few counts of this clone. The J gene is TRBJ1-2, the V gene TRBV5-1; a possible D gene is TRBD1 (5 bases). Deletions cut 0 bases from V and 7 bases from J, with 13 bases between. This CDR3 has 14 amino acids. The germline V gene has CDR1 SGHRS and CDR2 YFSETQ. In nucleotides, the CDR3 is TGCGCCAGCAGCTTGGTAGGGGATTCCGGTGGCTACACCTTC. Translated: CASSLVGDSGGYTF.

V gene TRBV27 combines with J gene TRBJ2-7, with 8 bases lining up with TRBD2. In germline, CDR1 is MNHEY, CDR2 SMNVEV (reference sequence). Trimming cost V 9 bases and J 0 bases; bases outside gene matches: 10. The CDR3 is 15 residues long. The CDR3 here is CASSNGGVGSYEQYF. In nucleotides, the CDR3 is TGTGCCAGTTCCAACGGGGGGGTTGGCTCCTACGAGCAGTACTTC.

The chain joins TRBV5-1 to TRBJ1-2, with 7 bases that match TRBD1. Germline values: CDR1 SGHRS, CDR2 YFSETQ. Trimming removed 7 bases from V and 5 bases from J; junction bases left unmatched: 14. The CDR3 is 15 residues long. Written as DNA, the CDR3 is TGCGCCAGCCGCCCCAATACAGGGGAGCCTTATGGCTACACCTTC. This codes for CASRPNTGEPYGYTF.

The rearrangement uses TRBV30 and TRBJ1-1, with D unresolved. CDR3 size: 11 residues. CDR1 and CDR2 (germline): GTSNPN, SVGIG (reference sequence). Trimming left V 4 bases short and J 1 base short, with 4 bases between. CDR3 sequence: CAWNQNTEAFF. The CDR3 DNA sequence: TGTGCCTGGAATCAGAACACTGAAGCTTTCTTT.

CDR3 sequence reads: CASSEDRPELNYGYTF. Written as DNA, the CDR3 is TGTGCCAGCAGTGAGGACAGACCAGAACTAAACTATGGCTACACCTTC. The J gene is TRBJ1-2, the V gene TRBV2, with D possibly matching TRBD1 (6 bases). Germline V gives CDR1 SNHLY, CDR2 FYNNEI. This CDR3 region has 16 residues. Trimming left V 3 bases short and J 2 bases short, with 16 bases between.

This rearrangement joins TRBV11-3 to TRBJ2-2, with D maybe TRBD2 (6 bases). Trimming took off 4 bases at V and 3 bases at J, with 9 bases between the two ends. CDR3 size: 14 residues. Germline loops: CDR1 SGHNT, CDR2 YENEEA. This CDR3 is CASSSGVYTGELFF. The CDR3 nucleotides are TGTGCCAGCAGCTCGGGGGTGTACACCGGGGAGCTGTTTTTT.

V and J are TRBV2 and TRBJ1-2; D remains unclear. Germline V lookup: CDR1 SNHLY, CDR2 FYNNEI. Trimming cost V 1 base and J 2 bases, with 8 bases left between them. The CDR3 consists of 14 residues. The CDR3 nucleotides are TGTGCCAGCAGTGAAGTGGGCCAGAACTATGGCTACACCTTC. Translating gives CASSEVGQNYGYTF.

This clone was seen only a few times. This chain connects TRBV5-1 to TRBJ2-5; 9 nucleotides line up with TRBD1. Trimming removed 2 bases from V and 4 bases from J; junction bases left unmatched: 3. Germline V CDR1 and CDR2: SGHRS, YFSETQ. This CDR3 comprises 14 residues. CDR3 amino acids: CASSFPTGGETQYF. The CDR3 DNA is TGCGCCAGCAGCTTTCCGACAGGGGGAGAGACCCAGTACTTC.

The V gene is TRBV2, the J gene TRBJ1-6; 7 bases agree with TRBD1. V shed 5 bases and J 11 bases; nucleotides not matched to a gene: 9. Germline lookup yields CDR1 SNHLY and CDR2 FYNNEI. CDR3 size: 14 residues. The CDR3 loop is CASSPTGFFAPLHF. The CDR3 DNA reads TGTGCCAGCAGTCCGACAGGGTTCTTCGCACCCCTCCACTTT.

The V gene is TRBV7-9, the J gene TRBJ2-7; D is possibly TRBD2 (6 bases). CDR3 size: 13 residues. CDR1 and CDR2 (germline): SEHNR, FQNEAQ (reference sequence). The V end was cut by 3 bases, the J end by 2 bases, with 8 bases between. The DNA of the CDR3 is TGTGCCAGCAGCTTGGGGGGAACCTACGAGCAGTACTTC. This gives the protein CASSLGGTYEQYF.

This chain links TRBV3-1 (or the pseudogene TRBV3-2) with TRBJ1-5; D is undetermined. Trimming stripped 2 bases from V and 2 bases from J, with 4 bases between. Germline values: CDR1 LGHDT, CDR2 YNNKEL (reference sequence). CDR3 size: 13 residues. The CDR3 spells CASSQRGNQPQHF. In DNA, the CDR3 is TGTGCCAGCAGCCAACGGGGCAATCAGCCCCAGCATTTT.

The chain carries TRBV4-1 and TRBJ1-1; 7 positions match TRBD1. The V gene end was trimmed by 1 base and the J gene end by 5 bases; junction bases not matched to a gene: 13. Per the germline V gene, CDR1 is MGHRA and CDR2 is YSYEKL. The CDR3 loop spans 17 amino acids. This chain's CDR3 is CASSQVSPLDRRTEAFF. The CDR3 DNA sequence: TGCGCCAGCAGCCAAGTATCCCCGTTGGACAGGAGGACTGAAGCTTTCTTT.

The rearrangement uses TRBV29-1 and TRBJ1-2, with D perhaps matching TRBD1 (6 bases). Germline assignment: CDR1 SQVTM and CDR2 ANQGSEA. Trimming pared 4 bases from V and 1 base from J, leaving 31 bases between. CDR3 length: 20 residues. The CDR3 here is CSVAGGAALHPLRGNYGYTF. The DNA for the CDR3 is TGCAGCGTTGCGGGGGGGGCGGCCTTACACCCCCTACGGGGTAACTATGGCTACACCTTC.

V gene TRBV29-1 combines with J gene TRBJ2-7; the match to TRBD2 covers 9 bases. This CDR3 region has 15 residues. Germline CDR1 and CDR2: SQVTM and ANQGSEA. The V gene end was trimmed by 1 base and the J gene end by 0 bases; junction bases not matched to a gene: 4. In DNA, the CDR3 is TGCAGCGTTGAAGTCAGCGGGGGGAGCTCCTACGAGCAGTACTTC. It translates to CSVEVSGGSSYEQYF.

The chain joins TRBV3-1 (or the pseudogene TRBV3-2) to TRBJ1-2; TRBD1 agrees at 7 bases. V lost 2 bases and J lost 11; bases outside the gene matches: 11. The CDR3 is made up of 14 amino acids. Germline CDR1 is LGHDT and CDR2 is YNNKEL (reference sequence). The CDR3 DNA reads as TGTGCCAGCAGCCAAAGAGGACAGGTTGGTTGGTACACCTTC. The encoded protein is CASSQRGQVGWYTF.

V and J are TRBV5-5 and TRBJ1-1; D remains ambiguous. This CDR3 contains 19 residues. The germline CDR1 and CDR2 sequences are SGHKS and YYEKEE (reference sequence). The V end lost 1 base, the J end lost 3 bases, and 25 bases lay between the germline ends. The DNA for the CDR3 is TGTGCCAGCAGCTTGACGAGAGGCAAACGCGGATCGGTGGACACTGAAGCTTTCTTT. Protein sequence: CASSLTRGKRGSVDTEAFF.

The V call is TRBV25-1, the J call TRBJ1-1, with D tentatively TRBD1 (6 bases). Germline assignment: CDR1 MGHDK and CDR2 SYGVNS. The CDR3 extends over 15 amino acids. Trimming removed 4 bases at V and 3 bases at J, with 15 bases between. The CDR3 DNA is TGTGCCAGCAGTGGATACAGGGTCAAGGACACTGAAGCTTTCTTT. Translating it yields CASSGYRVKDTEAFF.